This TCR beta chain was found in a study of blood T cell repertoires in COVID-19. Study summary: Samples taken during acute and convalescent COVID-19 were collected in the United States, Italy and Spain. PBMCs, B-cell-depleted T cells, or T cells provided the cDNA or gDNA that made up the material.

The CDR3 has 9 residues. CDR1 is SQVTM and CDR2 is ANQGSEA in the germline V gene. In the original workflow: Amplification of reference gene primers provided the estimated nucleated cell counts. Clones were sequenced by immunoSEQ multiplex PCR, and TCRdb holds only the in-frame ones, with some missing. The DNA was the basis for D and trimming; V, J and clone size are from that table. The sample has about 230,000 clones, less than 90% seen once; the top ten hold around 2.5%. This clone has a handful of counts. At one end the junction does not follow the germline gene, possibly because of a read error. Sequencing was performed on peripheral blood. This clonotype originated in a woman aged 70-85 years with active or convalescent COVID-19. The chain combines TRBV29-1 with TRBJ2-3; D is ambiguous. The CDR3 sequence: CSVEGMRNF. The CDR3 bases are TGCAGCGTTGAAGGCATGAGGAATTTT.